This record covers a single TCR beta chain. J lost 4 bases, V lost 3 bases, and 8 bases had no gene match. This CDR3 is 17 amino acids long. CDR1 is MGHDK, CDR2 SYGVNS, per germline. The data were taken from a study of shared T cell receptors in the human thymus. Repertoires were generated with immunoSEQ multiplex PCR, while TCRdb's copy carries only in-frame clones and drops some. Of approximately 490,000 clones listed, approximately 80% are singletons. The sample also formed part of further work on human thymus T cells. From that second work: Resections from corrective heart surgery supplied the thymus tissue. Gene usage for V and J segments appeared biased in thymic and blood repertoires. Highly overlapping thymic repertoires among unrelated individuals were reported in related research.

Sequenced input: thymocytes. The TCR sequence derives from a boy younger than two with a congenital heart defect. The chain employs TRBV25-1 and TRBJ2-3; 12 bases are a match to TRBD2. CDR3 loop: CASSERPSGRVPDTQYF. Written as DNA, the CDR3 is TGTGCCAGCAGTGAGCGCCCTAGCGGGAGGGTTCCAGATACGCAGTATTTT.